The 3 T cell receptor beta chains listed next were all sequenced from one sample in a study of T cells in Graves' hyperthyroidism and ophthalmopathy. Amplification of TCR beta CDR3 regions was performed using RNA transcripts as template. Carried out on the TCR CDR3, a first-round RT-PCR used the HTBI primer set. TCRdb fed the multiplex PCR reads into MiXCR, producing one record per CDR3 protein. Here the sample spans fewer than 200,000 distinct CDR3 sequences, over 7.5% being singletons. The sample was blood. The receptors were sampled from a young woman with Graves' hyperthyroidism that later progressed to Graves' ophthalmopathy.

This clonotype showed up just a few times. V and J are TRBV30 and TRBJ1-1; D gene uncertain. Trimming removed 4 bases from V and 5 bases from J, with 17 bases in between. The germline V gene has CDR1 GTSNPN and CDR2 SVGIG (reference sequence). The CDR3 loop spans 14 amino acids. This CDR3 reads CAWKPAPTITEAFF. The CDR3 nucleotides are TGTGCCTGGAAACCGGCACCTACTATTACTGAAGCTTTCTTT.

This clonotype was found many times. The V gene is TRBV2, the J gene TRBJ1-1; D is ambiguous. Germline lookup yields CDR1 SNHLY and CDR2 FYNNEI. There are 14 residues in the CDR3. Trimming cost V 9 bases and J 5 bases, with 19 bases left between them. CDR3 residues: CASSKESSITEAFF. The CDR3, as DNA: TGTGCCAGTTCCAAGGAGAGCTCTATTACTGAAGCTTTCTTT.

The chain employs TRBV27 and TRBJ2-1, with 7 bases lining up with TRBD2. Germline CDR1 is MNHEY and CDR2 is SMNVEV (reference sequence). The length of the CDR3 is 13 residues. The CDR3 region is CASGGRTYNEQFF. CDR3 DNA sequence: TGTGCTAGCGGCGGGAGAACCTACAATGAGCAGTTCTTC.